These 9 T cell receptor beta chains were all obtained from the same sample, sequenced in a study of early T cells in non-severe SARS-CoV-2 infection. A single record per CDR3 protein comes from TCRdb applying MiXCR to the 5' RACE reads. The sample yields some 81,000 distinct CDR3 sequences, roughly a sixth seen once. The specimen sequenced was whole blood. The source of these receptors is an adult who was a healthcare worker with PCR-confirmed SARS-CoV-2 infection or an uninfected control (not recorded which).

This clonotype was seen more than once but under ten times. The V and J genes are TRBV20-1 and TRBJ2-2; unclear D gene. This CDR3 has 13 amino acids. The V and J ends lost 2 bases and 1 base respectively, with 5 bases between them. Germline CDR1 is DFQATT and CDR2 is SNEGSKA (reference sequence). The CDR3 protein is CSARNRNTGELFF. CDR3 DNA: TGCAGTGCTAGAAACCGGAACACCGGGGAGCTGTTTTTT.

This clonotype occurred many times. V is TRBV12-3 or TRBV12-4 and J is TRBJ2-7; D perhaps matches TRBD1 (6 bases). V was trimmed by 3 bases and J by 2 bases, leaving 14 bases between them. The CDR3 consists of 15 residues. The CDR3 loop reads CASSFKPTGPYEQYF. In DNA form, the CDR3 reads TGTGCCAGCAGTTTTAAGCCGACAGGCCCCTACGAGCAGTACTTC.

This clonotype was seen repeatedly, ten times or more. The rearrangement uses TRBV11-2 and TRBJ2-7; TRBD1 matches 7 bases. V gave up 1 base and J gave up 4 bases; unmatched junction bases: 4. CDR3 length: 14 amino acids. Germline V lookup: CDR1 SGHAT, CDR2 FQNNGV. CDR3 sequence reads: CASSLVGGGYEQYF. CDR3 nucleotides: TGTGCCAGCAGCTTAGTAGGGGGCGGGTACGAGCAGTACTTC.

This clonotype was seen repeatedly, ten times or more. This rearrangement joins TRBV7-9 to TRBJ2-1; no reliable D call. Per germline, CDR1 SEHNR and CDR2 FQNEAQ (reference sequence). The V and J ends lost 1 base and 0 bases respectively, with 7 bases between them. The CDR3 runs 15 residues. The CDR3 DNA sequence: TGTGCCAGCAGCTTAGACGGCGGCTCCTACAATGAGCAGTTCTTC. It encodes CASSLDGGSYNEQFF. The full variable domain, rest sourced from reference TRBV7-9 and TRBJ2-1, is DTGVSQNPRHKITKRGQNVTFRCDPISEHNRLYWYRQTLGQGPEFLTYFQNEAQLEKSRLLSDRFSAERPKGSFSTLEIQRTEQGDSAMYLCASSLDGGSYNEQFFGPGTRLTVL.

This clonotype was seen only a few times. The chain couples TRBV28 to TRBJ2-6; 7 bases match TRBD1. Per the germline V gene, CDR1 is MDHEN and CDR2 is SYDVKM. The V gene end was trimmed by 5 bases and the J gene end by 1 base; junction bases not matched to a gene: 2. This CDR3 spans 15 amino acids. In DNA form, the CDR3 reads TGTGCCAGCAGTCGGGGACAGTCTGGGGCCAACGTCCTGACTTTC. It encodes CASSRGQSGANVLTF.

V is TRBV3-1 and J is TRBJ2-2; 10 positions agree with TRBD1. The J segment lost 4 bases and the V segment lost 5 bases, leaving 7 bases of the junction unmatched. Germline CDR1 reads LGHDT; CDR2 reads YNNKEL (reference sequence). The CDR3 has 16 amino acids. The CDR3, as DNA: TGTGCCAGCAGCGACAGGGGGCTAGGGGGCACCGGGGAGCTGTTTTTT. It yields the protein CASSDRGLGGTGELFF.

This clonotype has a handful of counts. This sequence joins TRBV2 and TRBJ2-1; weak D call: TRBD2 (6 bases). V lost 10 bases and J lost 9, with 25 bases in between. Germline-derived CDR1 and CDR2 are SNHLY and FYNNEI. The length of the CDR3 is 15 residues. CDR3 sequence reads: CATPKIAGTSTEQFF. The CDR3 bases are TGTGCCACCCCGAAGATAGCCGGGACTTCCACTGAGCAGTTCTTC.

This clonotype was seen repeatedly, ten times or more. The chain joins TRBV18 to TRBJ2-3; unclear D gene. Trimming stripped 8 bases from V and 6 bases from J, with 27 bases between. Germline CDR1 KGHSH, CDR2 LQKENI. The CDR3 sequence is 17 residues long. The CDR3 here is CASADRSSGPIEDTQYF. CDR3 bases: TGTGCCAGCGCAGATCGGAGTTCGGGCCCCATTGAGGATACGCAGTATTTT. The variable domain in full, with the rest retrieved from reference TRBV18 and TRBJ2-3, is NAGVMQNPRHLVRRRGQEARLRCSPMKGHSHVYWYRQLPEEGLKFMVYLQKENIIDESGMPKERFSAEFPKEGPSILRIQQVVRGDSAAYFCASADRSSGPIEDTQYFGPGTRLTVL.

This clonotype showed up just a few times. In DNA form, the CDR3 reads TGTGCCAGCAGCTTAGTATTAAGCACAGATACGCAGTATTTT. Translation gives CASSLVLSTDTQYF. The chain has TRBV7-9 and TRBJ2-3; D not resolved. The germline CDR1 and CDR2 sequences are SEHNR and FQNEAQ (reference sequence). The CDR3 sequence is 14 residues long. With 1 base removed from V and 0 bases from J, the gap between germline ends came to 5 bases.